The clone carrying this TCR beta chain was seen only a few times. Its antigen is unidentified. TCRdb reprocessed the RT-PCR reads via MiXCR and lists one record per CDR3 protein. The data contain around 540,000 distinct CDR3 sequences, approximately 12% of them singletons. The data belong to a study of response to subunit inactivated influenza vaccine. Study results and caveats: Researchers suggested that each seasonal influenza vaccination recruits few new T cells.

The sequence was collected from a man in his fifties or sixties who received an inactivated influenza vaccine. This material consisted of PBMCs from blood, taken on the day of vaccination.

Here the CDR3 reads CATSDWDSYYGYTF. DNA for the CDR3: TGTGCCACCAGTGACTGGGACAGCTACTATGGCTACACCTTC. The chain couples TRBV24-1 to TRBJ1-2; 7 bases are shared with TRBD1. From germline, CDR1 is KGHDR and CDR2 SFDVKD. V lost 4 bases and J lost 3; bases outside the gene matches: 4. The CDR3 extends over 14 amino acids.